The T cell receptor beta chain described here comes from a study of blood T cell repertoires in COVID-19. Across the whole study: Both acute and convalescent COVID-19 samples were obtained from the United States, Italy and Spain. From T cells, B-cell-depleted T cells, or PBMCs came the material, which was cDNA or gDNA.

Original methodology: Estimation of nucleated cell counts was performed using reference gene primer amplification. Method: immunoSEQ multiplex PCR; TCRdb's copy keeps in-frame clones and lacks some. That table is the source of V, J and clone size, and D and trimming were worked out from the DNA. The sample contains 140,000 to 150,000 clones, around 86% of which appear only once. Looked up from germline, CDR1 is LGHDT and CDR2 is YNNKEL (reference sequence). With 2 bases removed from V and 3 bases from J, the gap between germline ends came to 8 bases. The CDR3 spans 13 residues. The clonotype comes from a human donor in a cohort sampled during active COVID-19. The V call is TRBV3-1 (or the pseudogene TRBV3-2), the J call TRBJ2-7; D ambiguous. Input material: peripheral blood. CDR3 sequence reads: CASSQLQNYEQYF. DNA for the CDR3: TGTGCCAGCAGCCAATTACAAAACTACGAGCAGTACTTC.